Here is one T cell receptor (beta chain) with its context. This record belongs to a study of control samples from healthy donors and cancer patients. This CDR3 is built from 14 residues. J lost 4 bases, V lost 4 bases, and 6 bases had no gene match. Germline V CDR1 and CDR2: SGHRS, YFSETQ. Only in-frame clones appear in the TCRdb table, and some are missing; sequencing was by immunoSEQ multiplex PCR. The profile shows around 75,000 clones, over 75% of them singletons. The rearrangement uses TRBV5-1 and TRBJ2-7; 9 bases fit TRBD1. This sequence was found in a man aged 50-60 years in good health. Sample: blood. The CDR3 DNA sequence: TGCGCCAGCAGCCTCCGGGACAGGGAGTACGAGCAGTACTTC. Translating it yields CASSLRDREYEQYF.